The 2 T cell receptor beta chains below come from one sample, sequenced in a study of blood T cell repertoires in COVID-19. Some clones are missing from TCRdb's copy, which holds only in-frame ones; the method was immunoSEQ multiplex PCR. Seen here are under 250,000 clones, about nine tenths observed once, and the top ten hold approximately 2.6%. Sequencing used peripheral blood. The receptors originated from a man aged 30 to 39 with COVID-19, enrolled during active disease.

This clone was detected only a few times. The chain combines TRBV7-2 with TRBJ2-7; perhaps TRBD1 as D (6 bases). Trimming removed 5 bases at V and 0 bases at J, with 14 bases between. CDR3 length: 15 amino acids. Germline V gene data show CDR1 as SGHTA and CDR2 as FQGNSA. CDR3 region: CASSPSGTISYEQYF. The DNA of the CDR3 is TGTGCCAGCAGCCCATCCGGGACAATCTCCTACGAGCAGTACTTC.

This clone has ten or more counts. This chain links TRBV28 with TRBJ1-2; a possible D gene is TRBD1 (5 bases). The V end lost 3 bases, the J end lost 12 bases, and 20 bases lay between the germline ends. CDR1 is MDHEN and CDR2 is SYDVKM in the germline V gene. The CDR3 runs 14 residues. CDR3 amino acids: CASSFNRAGRSDTF. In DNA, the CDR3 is TGTGCCAGCAGTTTTAATCGGGCAGGGAGGTCGGACACCTTC.